This TCR beta chain comes out of a study of T cells in Graves' hyperthyroidism and ophthalmopathy. This clonotype came up many times. Its matching antigen is unknown. Authors of the study amplified TCR beta CDR3 regions from RNA transcripts. Using the HTBI primer set, a first-round RT-PCR was run on the TCR CDR3. TCRdb called the multiplex PCR reads again in MiXCR, with one record for every CDR3 protein. The table records some 720,000 distinct CDR3 sequences, about a sixth of them present only once. Broader study findings: A median about 6.5 months before onset, the model predicted ophthalmopathy.

This CDR3 spans 12 amino acids. Germline V gene sequence: CDR1 MDHEN, CDR2 SYDVKM. V was shortened by 4 bases and J by 3 bases, with 6 bases between the two germline ends. The receptor's source is a man younger than 35 with Graves' hyperthyroidism. Input material: blood. This chain links TRBV28 with TRBJ1-2; D not resolved. The CDR3 loop is CASSSMYYGYTF. As DNA, the CDR3 is TGTGCCAGCAGTTCGATGTACTATGGCTACACCTTC.